The source of this T cell receptor beta chain is a study of blood T cell repertoires in COVID-19. The overall study: Both acute and convalescent COVID-19 samples were obtained from the United States, Italy and Spain.

In the source study's methods: Amplifying reference gene primers gave estimates of nucleated cell counts. Libraries were prepared by immunoSEQ multiplex PCR; TCRdb keeps only in-frame clonotypes and omits some of them. V and J calls and clone size follow that table, whereas D and trimming were derived from the DNA. The sample lists about 190,000 clones, around nine tenths occurring once. This clone was recorded a few times. The receptor's source is a woman aged 40-49 years who had recovered from COVID-19. The sample comprised peripheral blood.

CDR3 sequence (DNA): TGCAGCGTTCATGGGCGGGAGGGCCCTCCTATCCCCAATGAGCAGTTCTTC. This translates into CSVHGREGPPIPNEQFF. This chain connects TRBV29-1 to TRBJ2-1, with TRBD2 matching over 9 bases. V was pared by 5 bases and J by 6 bases, with 17 bases of the junction left unmatched. The CDR3 is 17 residues long. Germline CDR1 reads SQVTM; CDR2 reads ANQGSEA.